What follows are 23 T cell receptor beta chains derived from one specimen sequenced in a study of ipilimumab plus nivolumab after autologous stem cell transplantation. Repertoires were generated with immunoSEQ multiplex PCR, while TCRdb's copy carries only in-frame clones and drops some. The sample holds approximately 84,000 clones, 83% seen once. The material was PBMCs, obtained in a trial of ipilimumab plus nivolumab as post-transplant consolidation. The receptors shown here come from a male donor with diffuse large B-cell lymphoma.

The chain joins TRBV7-9 to TRBJ2-7; D is perhaps TRBD1 (6 bases). The germline gives CDR1 SEHNR, CDR2 FQNEAQ (reference sequence). Trimming shortened V by 2 bases and J by 4 bases, and 15 bases separated the two germline ends. The CDR3 has 15 amino acids. CDR3 nucleotide sequence: TGTGCCAGCAGCTTAAGGGAACAGGGAATGTACGAGCAGTACTTC. Residues: CASSLREQGMYEQYF.

The chain recombines TRBV15 with TRBJ2-4; D gene unclear. V was pared by 2 bases and J by 0 bases, with 14 bases between. The V gene's germline CDR1 is LNHNV and CDR2 YYDKDF (reference sequence). The CDR3 has 17 amino acids. CDR3 nucleotide sequence: TGTGCCACCAGCAGATCGCAGAGGACCTTAGCCAAAAACATTCAGTACTTC. Translating it yields CATSRSQRTLAKNIQYF.

This chain links TRBV19 with TRBJ1-5, with TRBD1 matching 8 bases. Germline V gene lookup returns CDR1 LNHDA and CDR2 SQIVND (reference sequence). V lost 7 bases, J lost 4 bases, and 6 bases stayed unmatched. The CDR3 spans 14 residues. CDR3 DNA sequence: TGTGCCAGTAACCAGGGGGCCCCGAATCAGCCCCAGCATTTT. As protein: CASNQGAPNQPQHF.

This rearrangement joins TRBV6-1 to TRBJ1-3, with D possibly being TRBD1 (6 bases). The V gene's germline CDR1 is MNHNS and CDR2 SASEGT. This CDR3 has 15 residues. Trimming took off 8 bases at V and 0 bases at J, with 14 bases between the two ends. DNA of the CDR3: TGTGCCAGCGAAGGGGGGACATTCTCTGGAAACACCATATATTTT. This encodes CASEGGTFSGNTIYF.

The CDR3 nucleotides read TGTGCCAGCAGTCGGAACCCCACGGCCAACGTCCTGACTTTC. Translated, it gives CASSRNPTANVLTF. The rearrangement uses TRBV2 and TRBJ2-6, with D unresolved. Trimming stripped 5 bases from V and 6 bases from J, with 11 bases between. Germline V gene lookup returns CDR1 SNHLY and CDR2 FYNNEI. The CDR3 extends over 14 amino acids.

V usage is TRBV7-9 and J usage is TRBJ1-3, with a possible D match to TRBD1 (5 bases). CDR3 length equals 16 residues. V lost 5 bases to trimming and J lost 0 bases, with 14 bases between them. Per the germline V gene, CDR1 is SEHNR and CDR2 is FQNEAQ (reference sequence). The CDR3 region is CASSLSGTVSGNTIYF. DNA for the CDR3: TGTGCCAGCAGCCTCTCGGGGACGGTCTCTGGAAACACCATATATTTT.

The chain recombines TRBV7-6 with TRBJ2-5, with 7 nucleotides matching TRBD1. The trim removed 5 bases at V and 5 bases at J, leaving 8 bases unmatched. CDR1 SGHVS and CDR2 FNYEAQ come from the germline V gene. There are 14 residues in the CDR3. CDR3 sequence (DNA): TGTGCCAGCAGCACCACAGGGGTGGGGGAGACCCAGTACTTC. As protein: CASSTTGVGETQYF.

The J gene is TRBJ1-2, the V gene TRBV6-6; 9 bases are a match to TRBD1. Germline lookup yields CDR1 MNHNY and CDR2 SVGAGI (reference sequence). CDR3 size: 15 residues. V trimming: 2 bases; J trimming: 6 bases; junction bases outside the gene matches: 7. CDR3 in amino acids: CASSYGGQGYDGYTF. The CDR3 DNA reads TGTGCCAGCAGTTACGGGGGACAGGGATACGATGGCTACACCTTC.

This clone is a singleton in its sample. The chain couples TRBV6-6 to TRBJ1-5; weak D call: TRBD1 (5 bases). V dropped 4 bases and J dropped 11 bases, with 18 bases sitting between them. The length of the CDR3 is 14 residues. Germline V lookup: CDR1 MNHNY, CDR2 SVGAGI (reference sequence). The DNA for the CDR3 is TGTGCCAGCAGTTCAGGGACGGACGGAGAGGCCCAGCATTTT. As protein: CASSSGTDGEAQHF.

The chain joins TRBV18 to TRBJ1-6; no firm D call. V was pared by 3 bases and J by 9 bases, with 15 bases between. This CDR3 is 15 amino acids long. Germline V gene lookup returns CDR1 KGHSH and CDR2 LQKENI. CDR3 in DNA: TGTGCCAGCTCACCCAAAAACGGAGAAAGTTCACCCCTCCACTTT. Amino acid sequence: CASSPKNGESSPLHF.

The V call is TRBV4-1, the J call TRBJ2-7; the D is unclear. Trimming took off 0 bases at V and 0 bases at J, with 12 bases between the two ends. From germline, CDR1 is MGHRA and CDR2 YSYEKL. The CDR3 sequence is 16 residues long. The CDR3 here is CASSQDAIYVSYEQYF. The DNA of the CDR3 is TGCGCCAGCAGCCAAGACGCGATCTACGTCTCCTACGAGCAGTACTTC.

This chain uses TRBV7-6 with TRBJ2-3; 7 bases line up with TRBD2. V trimming: 3 bases; J trimming: 1 base; junction bases outside the gene matches: 10. The V gene's germline CDR1 is SGHVS and CDR2 FNYEAQ. The CDR3 is made up of 17 amino acids. The CDR3 bases are TGTGCCAGCAGCTTGTTGGCCAACAGCGGGGGCACAGATACGCAGTATTTT. It translates to CASSLLANSGGTDTQYF.

The chain links TRBV7-9 to TRBJ1-4; 7 bases map to TRBD1. Losses at the gene ends were 6 bases for V and 3 bases for J; bases not matched to a gene: 7. The CDR3 has 15 amino acids. Germline CDR1 SEHNR, CDR2 FQNEAQ (reference sequence). CDR3 amino acids: CASRKETGSNEKLFF. CDR3 in DNA: TGTGCCAGCAGGAAAGAGACAGGGTCTAATGAAAAACTGTTTTTT. Looking up the rest from reference TRBV7-9 and TRBJ1-4 gives the full variable domain: DTGVSQNPRHKITKRGQNVTFRCDPISEHNRLYWYRQTLGQGPEFLTYFQNEAQLEKSRLLSDRFSAERPKGSFSTLEIQRTEQGDSAMYLCASRKETGSNEKLFFGSGTQLSVL.

The chain employs TRBV6-6 and TRBJ2-5; D is possibly TRBD1 or TRBD2 (5 bases each). CDR3 length: 13 residues. From germline, CDR1 is MNHNY and CDR2 SVGAGI (reference sequence). V was clipped by 5 bases and J by 11 bases, with 18 bases between them. CDR3 residues: CASSPLGVQEQYF. The CDR3 DNA reads as TGTGCCAGCAGTCCCCTGGGGGTCCAGGAGCAGTACTTC.

This chain joins TRBV7-2 and TRBJ2-5, with D unclear. This CDR3 has 13 residues. Germline V gene data show CDR1 as SGHTA and CDR2 as FQGNSA. The ends were cut back, 1 base at V and 5 bases at J, with 8 bases in the middle. CDR3: CASSLDPWETQYF. The CDR3 nucleotides read TGTGCCAGCAGCTTAGATCCTTGGGAGACCCAGTACTTC.

The V and J genes are TRBV9 and TRBJ1-3; D is ambiguous. V lost 7 bases, J lost 4 bases, and 21 bases lay in between. Germline lookup yields CDR1 SGDLS and CDR2 YYNGEE. The CDR3 extends over 16 amino acids. The DNA of the CDR3 is TGTGCCAGCGGTAGGGAACGGGCGCACCGAGGAAACACCATATATTTT. This gives the protein CASGRERAHRGNTIYF.

J is TRBJ2-5 and V is TRBV11-2; the match to TRBD2 covers 11 bases. The V gene end was trimmed by 9 bases and the J gene end by 5 bases; junction bases not matched to a gene: 14. Germline assignment: CDR1 SGHAT and CDR2 FQNNGV. The CDR3 spans 16 residues. The CDR3 reads CASGPGLAVLRETQYF. The CDR3 DNA reads as TGTGCCAGTGGACCGGGACTAGCGGTGCTTAGGGAGACCCAGTACTTC.

J is TRBJ2-3 and V is TRBV5-6; no firm D call. From germline, CDR1 is SGHDT and CDR2 YYEEEE. V shed 0 bases and J shed 0 bases, with 8 bases lying between them. The CDR3 is 15 amino acids. CDR3 residues: CASSLAVQSTDTQYF. CDR3 sequence (DNA): TGTGCCAGCAGCTTGGCCGTCCAGAGCACAGATACGCAGTATTTT.

The chain carries TRBV2 and TRBJ2-3, with TRBD2 identical over 12 bases. Germline V gives CDR1 SNHLY, CDR2 FYNNEI. V shed 4 bases and J 8 bases; nucleotides not matched to a gene: 7. The CDR3 is 15 residues long. In DNA form, the CDR3 reads TGTGCCAGCAGTGCTAGCGGGGGGGCCTGGGGTACGCAGTATTTT. This gives the protein CASSASGGAWGTQYF.

V is TRBV2 and J is TRBJ1-4, with D unclear. The CDR3 consists of 14 residues. The V gene's germline CDR1 is SNHLY and CDR2 FYNNEI. V dropped 4 bases and J dropped 0 bases, with 6 bases sitting between them. The CDR3 is CASSAAATNEKLFF. In DNA form, the CDR3 reads TGTGCCAGCAGTGCGGCTGCAACTAATGAAAAACTGTTTTTT.

This clone was found once. The genes are TRBV6-1 and TRBJ2-1; D assignment may be TRBD1 or TRBD2 (6 bases each). V gave up 3 bases and J gave up 1 base, with 16 bases separating them. The CDR3 is 17 amino acids. Germline CDR1 is MNHNS and CDR2 is SASEGT. CDR3: CASSDPGRGGSYNEQFF. Here the CDR3 DNA reads TGTGCCAGCAGTGACCCCGGCAGGGGAGGATCCTACAATGAGCAGTTCTTC.

The rearrangement uses TRBV6-1 and TRBJ2-5; 7 nucleotides agree with TRBD1. The CDR3 has 14 residues. V shed 4 bases and J 5 bases; nucleotides not matched to a gene: 7. Looked up from germline, CDR1 is MNHNS and CDR2 is SASEGT. The CDR3 DNA reads TGTGCCAGCAGTGCAACACAGGGGCCGGAGACCCAGTACTTC. Its translation is CASSATQGPETQYF.

This clone occurred a few times. The J gene is TRBJ2-7, the V gene TRBV5-1, with D possibly matching TRBD2 (6 bases). Trimming shortened V by 2 bases and J by 5 bases, and 8 bases separated the two germline ends. The CDR3 extends over 12 amino acids. Germline lookup yields CDR1 SGHRS and CDR2 YFSETQ. This chain's CDR3 is CASSFGGNEQYF. For the CDR3, the DNA is TGCGCCAGCAGCTTTGGGGGGAACGAGCAGTACTTC.